This T cell receptor beta chain originates from a study of T cells in Graves' hyperthyroidism and ophthalmopathy. Study outcomes and limitations: A 13 V-J model separated ophthalmopathy from stable hyperthyroidism.

Regions amplified from RNA transcripts were the TCR beta CDR3 regions. Using the HTBI primer set, a first-round RT-PCR was run on the TCR CDR3. One entry per CDR3 protein, called by TCRdb with MiXCR from the multiplex PCR reads. The sample contains approximately 600,000 distinct CDR3 sequences, about a sixth of which appear only once. There are 16 residues in the CDR3. Germline-derived CDR1 and CDR2 are LNHDA and SQIVND (reference sequence). J lost 4 bases, V lost 5 bases, and 9 bases had no gene match. This clonotype was detected a few times. Its cognate antigen is unknown. The specimen was blood. The chain is built from TRBV19 and TRBJ2-1; TRBD1 aligns across 9 bases. The TCR comes from a woman younger than 45 with Graves' hyperthyroidism. Here the CDR3 DNA reads TGTGCCAGTAGTCGCAACAGGGGGCTGTGGTACAATGAGCAGTTCTTC. It specifies CASSRNRGLWYNEQFF.